This passage covers 5 T cell receptor beta chains from one sample sequenced in a study of cytomegalovirus exposure and HLA in healthy donors. Use of 60 Vbeta and 13 Jbeta primers characterized the PCR. Clones were read by immunoSEQ multiplex PCR, and TCRdb kept only the in-frame ones, dropping some. The repertoire holds about 150,000 clones, with 64% as singletons. Specimen: PBMCs. These receptors came from a woman in her thirties in good health and CMV-seropositive.

In this sample, this clone turned up a few times. The rearrangement uses TRBV7-2 and TRBJ1-6; a weak D match, TRBD1 (6 bases). In germline, CDR1 is SGHTA, CDR2 FQGNSA. The CDR3 spans 19 residues. Trimming left V 5 bases short and J 0 bases short, with 20 bases between. CDR3 nucleotides: TGTGCCAGCAGCACCAGGGGACACCTTACAGGCTCCTATAATTCACCCCTCCACTTT. Its protein is CASSTRGHLTGSYNSPLHF.

The V gene is TRBV6-1, the J gene TRBJ1-2; the match to TRBD1 covers 7 bases. The CDR3 consists of 13 residues. The V and J ends lost 6 bases and 8 bases, in that order; junction bases with no gene match: 9. Germline loops: CDR1 MNHNS, CDR2 SASEGT. The CDR3 DNA reads as TGTGCCAGCAGCATCACAGGGGTCAGGGGCTACACCTTC. It encodes CASSITGVRGYTF.

The gene calls are TRBV5-1 and TRBJ2-1; 7 positions match TRBD2. CDR1 and CDR2 from the germline V gene are SGHRS and YFSETQ. The V gene end was trimmed by 3 bases and the J gene end by 7 bases; junction bases not matched to a gene: 7. The CDR3 extends over 14 amino acids. The CDR3 reads CASSSQAGVNEQFF. The CDR3 bases are TGCGCCAGCAGCTCCCAGGCGGGAGTTAATGAGCAGTTCTTC.

This clone was counted only a few times. V and J are TRBV28 and TRBJ1-2; weak D call: TRBD1 (5 bases). V was clipped by 10 bases and J by 8 bases, with 17 bases between them. This CDR3 comprises 12 residues. Germline loops: CDR1 MDHEN, CDR2 SYDVKM. CDR3 loop: CATMTGGRGYTF. The CDR3 DNA reads TGTGCCACAATGACGGGGGGGAGAGGCTACACCTTC.

The J gene is TRBJ1-2, the V gene TRBV5-5; D unresolved. The V gene's germline CDR1 is SGHKS and CDR2 YYEKEE (reference sequence). CDR3 length: 14 amino acids. The ends were cut back, 4 bases at V and 7 bases at J, with 17 bases in the middle. CDR3 protein: CASSPLLGGRGYTF. As DNA, the CDR3 is TGTGCCAGCAGCCCTCTTCTTGGCGGGCGTGGCTACACCTTC.